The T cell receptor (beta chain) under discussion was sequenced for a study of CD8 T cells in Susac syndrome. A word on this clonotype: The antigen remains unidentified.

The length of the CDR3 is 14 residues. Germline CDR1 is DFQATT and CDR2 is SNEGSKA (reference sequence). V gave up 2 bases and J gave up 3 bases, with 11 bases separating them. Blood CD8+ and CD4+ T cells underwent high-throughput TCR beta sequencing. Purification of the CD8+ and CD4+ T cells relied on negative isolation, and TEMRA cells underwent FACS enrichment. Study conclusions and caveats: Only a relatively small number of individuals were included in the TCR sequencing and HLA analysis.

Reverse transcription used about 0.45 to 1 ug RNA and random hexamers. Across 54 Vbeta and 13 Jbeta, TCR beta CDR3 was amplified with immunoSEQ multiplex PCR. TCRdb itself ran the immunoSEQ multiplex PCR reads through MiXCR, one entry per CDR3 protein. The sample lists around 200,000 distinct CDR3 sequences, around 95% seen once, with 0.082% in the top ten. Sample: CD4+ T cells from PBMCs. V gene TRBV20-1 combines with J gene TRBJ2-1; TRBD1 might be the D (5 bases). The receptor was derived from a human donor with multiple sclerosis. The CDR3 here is CSARNQGRYNEQFF. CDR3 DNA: TGCAGTGCTAGAAATCAGGGTCGCTACAATGAGCAGTTCTTC.